A selection of T cell receptor beta chains follows, all from one sample in a study of T cell changes during pregnancy in multiple sclerosis. Here immunoSEQ multiplex PCR was the method, and the copy in TCRdb shows in-frame clones only, minus some. The sample holds 70,000 to 80,000 clones, over 80% seen once. The sequenced sample was peripheral blood, obtained in the first trimester of pregnancy. All receptors derive from a female donor with multiple sclerosis, enrolled in a pregnancy study. The CDR3 runs from the conserved cysteine through the conserved F or W. D genes are given only for firm matches. The listing skips clone size in some rows; elsewhere it reads once, few, many or a size class.

TRBJ2-7 | TRBD1 | TRBV5-8 | once | CASSLGGWPGQGRGEQYF | TGTGCCAGCAGCTTGGGGGGGTGGCCGGGACAGGGCCGAGGCGAGCAGTACTTC
TRBJ2-7 | - | TRBV7-9 | - | CASSLGSGAYEQYF | TGTGCCAGCAGCTTAGGGTCAGGGGCCTACGAGCAGTACTTC
TRBJ1-5 | - | TRBV7-6 | - | CASSLQGDQPQHF | TGTGCCAGCAGCTTACAGGGTGACCAGCCCCAGCATTTT
TRBJ1-1 | TRBD1 | TRBV7-3 | - | CASSSPGQDTETNTEAFF | TGTGCCAGCAGCTCTCCGGGACAGGACACCGAAACGAACACTGAAGCTTTCTTT
TRBJ1-4 | TRBD1 | TRBV4-3 | - | CASSQDQIVQGAVSNEKLFF | TGCGCCAGCAGCCAAGACCAAATTGTTCAGGGGGCGGTATCTAATGAAAAACTGTTTTTT
TRBJ2-7 | - | TRBV7-6 | - | CASSSSRAGINYEQYF | TGTGCCAGCAGCTCCTCCAGGGCAGGGATTAACTACGAGCAGTACTTC
TRBJ1-2 | TRBD1 | TRBV29-1 | - | CSVGQGADGYTF | TGCAGCGTGGGACAGGGGGCGGATGGCTACACCTTC
TRBJ1-2 | - | TRBV10-3 | - | CAIRQQENYGYTF | TGTGCCATCAGACAACAGGAGAACTATGGCTACACCTTC
TRBJ1-2 | - | TRBV6-5 | - | CASSYGAYGYTF | TGTGCCAGCAGTTACGGGGCATATGGCTACACCTTC
TRBJ1-5 | - | TRBV2 | - | CASSVDQPQHF | TGTGCCAGCAGTGTAGATCAGCCCCAGCATTTT
TRBJ2-6 | - | TRBV9 | - | CASSVAGTGANVLTF | TGTGCCAGCAGCGTCGCCGGGACTGGGGCCAACGTCCTGACTTTC
TRBJ2-2 | - | TRBV19 | - | CASSIGGSTGELFF | TGTGCCAGTAGTATAGGGGGCAGTACAGGGGAGCTGTTTTTT
TRBJ2-1 | TRBD2 | TRBV19 | - | CASSIVASGGNEQFF | TGTGCCAGTAGTATAGTGGCTAGCGGAGGAAATGAGCAGTTCTTC
TRBJ1-5 | TRBD1 | TRBV4-2 | - | CASSQTGESQPQHF | TGTGCCAGCAGCCAAACAGGGGAGAGTCAGCCCCAGCATTTT
TRBJ2-5 | TRBD2 | TRBV7-2 | once | CASSLGLLAGGQETQYF | TGTGCCAGCAGCTTAGGCCTTCTGGCGGGGGGACAAGAGACCCAGTACTTC
TRBJ1-1 | - | TRBV11-2 | - | CASSLDDTEAFF | TGTGCCAGCAGCTTAGACGACACTGAAGCTTTCTTT
TRBJ2-3 | - | TRBV7-8 | - | CASSSGSTDTQYF | TGTGCCAGCAGCTCAGGGAGCACAGATACGCAGTATTTT
TRBJ2-3 | TRBD2 | TRBV9 | - | CASSVLGLAGGSGGTDTQYF | TGTGCCAGCAGCGTGTTAGGACTAGCGGGGGGCTCTGGAGGCACAGATACGCAGTATTTT
TRBJ1-5 | - | TRBV19 | - | CASLISGGSKNQPQHF | TGTGCCAGTCTGATTAGCGGGGGCTCGAAGAATCAGCCCCAGCATTTT
TRBJ1-5 | - | TRBV19 | - | CASSRPTLGSNQPQHF | TGTGCCAGTAGTAGGCCGACACTTGGGAGCAATCAGCCCCAGCATTTT
TRBJ2-1 | TRBD2 | TRBV6-1 | - | CASSPREAGRDEQFF | TGTGCCAGCTCTCCAAGGGAGGCAGGGAGGGATGAGCAGTTCTTC
TRBJ2-2 | TRBD1 | TRBV5-1 | - | CASSRDRGTGELFF | TGCGCCAGCAGCCGGGACAGGGGCACCGGGGAGCTGTTTTTT